This T cell receptor (beta chain) was retrieved from a study of blood T cells in healthy people across ages. At the level of the study: For every two T cells, template switching captured about one barcoded beta molecule.

Findings and caveats of the study: Long-lived and aged donors differed, with more naive CD4+ cells and higher diversity in the long-lived. Roughly linear age-related decline in beta diversity appeared, significant by age approximately 43.

In its sample, this clonotype was seen a few times. The antigen is unknown. V was pared by 2 bases and J by 4 bases, with 11 bases between. Germline-derived CDR1 and CDR2 are SGHVS and FNYEAQ. This CDR3 is built from 14 residues. Using a J-beta primer mix together with a sample-barcoded 5' primer, a second PCR was run for roughly 6 to 11 cycles. The template-switch adaptor was a 5' adaptor with 12 random nucleotides. It tagged each cDNA molecule. TCRdb analysed the 5' RACE reads with MiXCR anew, one entry per CDR3 protein. The table records more than 700,000 distinct CDR3 sequences, 46% of them present only once.

This rearrangement joins TRBV7-6 to TRBJ1-2; D may be TRBD1 (6 bases). Sequenced: blood. The receptor was isolated from a man aged 80 or over in good health. Here the CDR3 DNA reads TGTGCCAGCAGCTTAAACAGGGAGCTCTATGGCTACACCTTC. Protein product: CASSLNRELYGYTF.